These T cell receptor beta chains were read from a single sample in a study of breast tumors, draining lymph nodes, adjacent tissues. TCRdb re-called the multiplex PCR reads through MiXCR, storing one row per CDR3 protein. Of 200,000 to 250,000 distinct CDR3 sequences listed, around 32% are singletons. The sample was axillary lymph node tissue. These receptors all come from a female donor with breast cancer. Some clones in this sample may be carry-over from other donors' samples. Each CDR3 is given with its conserved first and last residue. D genes are given only for firm matches. Not all rows give a size; the values are once, few, many and, for expanded clones, a class.

d_call,v_call,clone_size,j_call,cdr3_aa,cdr3_nt
.,TRBV20-1,.,TRBJ2-5,CSARSLVVETQYF,TGCAGTGCTAGGTCTCTAGTGGTAGAGACCCAGTACTTC
TRBD2,TRBV29-1,.,TRBJ2-1,CSVTSGHNEQFF,TGCAGCGTTACTAGCGGGCACAATGAGCAGTTCTTC
.,TRBV19,few,TRBJ1-1,CASSIDPWGRGTEAFF,TGTGCCAGTAGTATAGATCCCTGGGGGCGAGGTACTGAAGCTTTCTTT
TRBD2,TRBV7-9,.,TRBJ2-5,CASSSPTGTSGPRGEETQYF,TGTGCCAGCAGCTCCCCCACCGGGACTAGCGGACCACGAGGTGAGGAGACCCAGTACTTC
.,TRBV9,many,TRBJ2-5,CASSVGDTGLATQYF,TGTGCCAGCAGCGTAGGGGACACGGGGTTAGCGACCCAGTACTTC
TRBD1,TRBV12-3/TRBV12-4,many,TRBJ2-5,CASSSQGNRETQYF,TGTGCCAGCAGTTCACAGGGGAACAGGGAGACCCAGTACTTC
.,TRBV20-1,.,TRBJ2-3,CSASDGGTDTQYF,TGCAGTGCTAGTGACGGAGGCACAGATACGCAGTATTTT
.,TRBV29-1,many,TRBJ2-7,CSVEGQDSYEQYF,TGCAGCGTTGAAGGTCAGGATTCCTACGAGCAGTACTTC
TRBD2,TRBV20-1,many,TRBJ2-7,CSARGGGRAYEQYF,TGCAGTGCTAGAGGAGGCGGGAGAGCCTACGAGCAGTACTTC
.,TRBV24-1,many,TRBJ2-6,CATSDPGLTHPGGANVLTF,TGTGCCACCAGTGACCCCGGTCTGACACACCCGGGTGGGGCCAACGTCCTGACTTTC
.,TRBV19,.,TRBJ1-6,CASSRGFGSPLHF,TGTGCCAGTAGTCGGGGGTTCGGTTCACCCCTCCACTTT
TRBD2,TRBV4-2,.,TRBJ2-1,CASSPRGLAGNEQFF,TGTGCCAGCAGCCCCAGAGGACTAGCGGGCAATGAGCAGTTCTTC
.,TRBV30,many,TRBJ1-6,CAWSIRGNGELHF,TGTGCCTGGAGTATACGAGGGAACGGGGAACTCCACTTT
.,TRBV6-1,few,TRBJ1-1,CASSERWREAFF,TGTGCCAGCAGTGAAAGATGGCGTGAAGCTTTCTTT
.,TRBV15,.,TRBJ2-3,CATSRPQFPTDTQYF,TGTGCCACCAGCAGACCCCAGTTCCCCACAGATACGCAGTATTTT
.,TRBV7-9,.,TRBJ2-5,CASSFYICSARVGGGPAGTQYF,.
TRBD2,TRBV20-1,many,TRBJ2-7,CSASDSGSSYEQYF,TGCAGTGCTTCAGATAGCGGGAGCTCCTACGAGCAGTACTTC
.,TRBV25-1,once,TRBJ2-3,CASSARVQGRDTQYF,TGTGCCAGCAGTGCTAGAGTGCAGGGGAGGGATACGCAGTATTTT
.,TRBV7-2,many,TRBJ1-3,CASSLGLPHGNTIYF,TGTGCCAGCAGCTTAGGCCTCCCACATGGAAACACCATATATTTT
.,TRBV27,.,TRBJ2-3,CASRADRSSTDTQYF,TGTGCCAGCAGGGCCGACAGGAGCAGTACAGATACGCAGTATTTT